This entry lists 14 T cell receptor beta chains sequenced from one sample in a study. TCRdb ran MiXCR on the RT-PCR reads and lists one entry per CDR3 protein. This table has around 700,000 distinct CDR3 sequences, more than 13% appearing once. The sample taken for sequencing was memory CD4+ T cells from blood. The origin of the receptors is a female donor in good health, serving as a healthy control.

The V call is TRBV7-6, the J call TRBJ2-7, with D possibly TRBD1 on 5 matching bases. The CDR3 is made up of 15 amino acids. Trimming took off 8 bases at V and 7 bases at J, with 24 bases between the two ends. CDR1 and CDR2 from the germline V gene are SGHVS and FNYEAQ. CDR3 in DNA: TGTGCCAGCGGACAACTTCTTGGGATGGGCAATGAGCAGTACTTC. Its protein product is CASGQLLGMGNEQYF.

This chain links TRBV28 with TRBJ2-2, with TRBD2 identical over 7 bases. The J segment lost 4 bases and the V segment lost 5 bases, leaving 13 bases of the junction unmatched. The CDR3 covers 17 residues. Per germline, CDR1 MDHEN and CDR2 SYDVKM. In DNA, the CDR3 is TGTGCCAGCAGTCCCGTTTGGGGAGGGCCTAGCACCGGGGAGCTGTTTTTT. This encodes CASSPVWGGPSTGELFF.

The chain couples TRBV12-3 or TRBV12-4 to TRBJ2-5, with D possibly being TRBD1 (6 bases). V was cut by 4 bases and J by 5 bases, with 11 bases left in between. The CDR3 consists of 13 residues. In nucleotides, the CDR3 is TGTGCCAGCAGTTGGACAGATGGGGAGACCCAGTACTTC. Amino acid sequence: CASSWTDGETQYF.

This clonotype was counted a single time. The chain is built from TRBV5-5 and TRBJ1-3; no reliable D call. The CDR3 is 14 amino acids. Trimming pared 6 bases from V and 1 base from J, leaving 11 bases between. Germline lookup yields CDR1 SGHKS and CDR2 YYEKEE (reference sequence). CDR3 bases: TGTGCCAGCAACACTGGGAGGTCTGGAAACACCATATATTTT. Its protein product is CASNTGRSGNTIYF.

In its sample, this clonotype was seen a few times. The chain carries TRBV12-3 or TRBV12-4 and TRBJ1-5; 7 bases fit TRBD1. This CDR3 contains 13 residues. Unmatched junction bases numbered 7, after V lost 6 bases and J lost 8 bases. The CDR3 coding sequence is TGTGCCAGCAGGGCAGGGGGTGACGAGCCCCAGCATTTT. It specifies CASRAGGDEPQHF.

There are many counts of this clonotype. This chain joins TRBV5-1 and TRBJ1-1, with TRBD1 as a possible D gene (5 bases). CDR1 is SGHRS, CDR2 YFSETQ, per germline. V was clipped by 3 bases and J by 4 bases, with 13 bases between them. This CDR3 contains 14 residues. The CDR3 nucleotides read TGCGCCAGCAGCTCTGGACTTGGGGGCACTGAAGCTTTCTTT. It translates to CASSSGLGGTEAFF.

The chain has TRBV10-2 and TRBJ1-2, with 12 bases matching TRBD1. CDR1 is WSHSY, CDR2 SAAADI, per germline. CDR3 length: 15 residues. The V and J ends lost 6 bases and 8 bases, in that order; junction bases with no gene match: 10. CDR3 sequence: CASSAQGQGAEGYTF. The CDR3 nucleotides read TGCGCCAGCAGCGCGCAGGGACAGGGGGCTGAAGGCTACACCTTC.

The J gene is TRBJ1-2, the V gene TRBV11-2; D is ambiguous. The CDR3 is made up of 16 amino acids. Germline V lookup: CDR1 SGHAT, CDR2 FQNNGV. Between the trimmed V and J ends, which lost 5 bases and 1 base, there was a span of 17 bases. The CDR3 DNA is TGTGCCAGCAGCCCCGGATACAGAGGGCTTAACTATGGCTACACCTTC. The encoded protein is CASSPGYRGLNYGYTF.

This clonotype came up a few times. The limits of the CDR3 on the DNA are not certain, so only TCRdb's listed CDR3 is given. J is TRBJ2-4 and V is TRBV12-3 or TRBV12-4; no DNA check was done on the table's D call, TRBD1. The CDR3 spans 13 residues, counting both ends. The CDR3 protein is CASSSSGRNIQYF.

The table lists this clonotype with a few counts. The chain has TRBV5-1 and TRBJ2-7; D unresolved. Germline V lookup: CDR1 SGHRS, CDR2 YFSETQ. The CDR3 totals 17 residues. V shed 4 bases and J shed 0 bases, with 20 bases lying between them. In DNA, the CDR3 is TGCGCCAGCAGCCCCCATGCCGAAGTGGGCTACTCCTACGAGCAGTACTTC. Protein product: CASSPHAEVGYSYEQYF.

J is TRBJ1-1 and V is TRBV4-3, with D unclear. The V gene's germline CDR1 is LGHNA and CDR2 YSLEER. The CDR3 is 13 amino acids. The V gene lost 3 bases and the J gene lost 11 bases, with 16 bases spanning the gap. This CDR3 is CASSHAWASGAFF. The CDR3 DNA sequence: TGCGCCAGCAGCCACGCTTGGGCCTCTGGGGCTTTCTTT.

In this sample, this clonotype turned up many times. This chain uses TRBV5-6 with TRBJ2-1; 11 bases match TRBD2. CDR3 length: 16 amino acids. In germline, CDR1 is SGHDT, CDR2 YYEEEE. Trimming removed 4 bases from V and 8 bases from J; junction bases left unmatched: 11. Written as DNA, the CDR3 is TGTGCCAGCAGCCTCGGACTAGCGGGTGCGTTAGATGAGCAGTTCTTC. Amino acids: CASSLGLAGALDEQFF.

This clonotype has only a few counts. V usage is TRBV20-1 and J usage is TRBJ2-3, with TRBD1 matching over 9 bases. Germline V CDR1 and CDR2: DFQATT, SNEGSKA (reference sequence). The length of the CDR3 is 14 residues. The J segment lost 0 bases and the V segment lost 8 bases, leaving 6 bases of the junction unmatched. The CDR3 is CSFKDRGSTDTQYF. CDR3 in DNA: TGCAGTTTTAAGGACAGGGGAAGCACAGATACGCAGTATTTT.

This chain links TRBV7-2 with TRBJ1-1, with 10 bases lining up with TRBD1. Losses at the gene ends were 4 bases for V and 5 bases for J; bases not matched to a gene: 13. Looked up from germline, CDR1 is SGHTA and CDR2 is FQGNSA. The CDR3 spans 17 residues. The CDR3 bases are TGTGCCAGCAGCTCCTGGGACAGGGGAGTTTTGGGGACTGAAGCTTTCTTT. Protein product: CASSSWDRGVLGTEAFF.